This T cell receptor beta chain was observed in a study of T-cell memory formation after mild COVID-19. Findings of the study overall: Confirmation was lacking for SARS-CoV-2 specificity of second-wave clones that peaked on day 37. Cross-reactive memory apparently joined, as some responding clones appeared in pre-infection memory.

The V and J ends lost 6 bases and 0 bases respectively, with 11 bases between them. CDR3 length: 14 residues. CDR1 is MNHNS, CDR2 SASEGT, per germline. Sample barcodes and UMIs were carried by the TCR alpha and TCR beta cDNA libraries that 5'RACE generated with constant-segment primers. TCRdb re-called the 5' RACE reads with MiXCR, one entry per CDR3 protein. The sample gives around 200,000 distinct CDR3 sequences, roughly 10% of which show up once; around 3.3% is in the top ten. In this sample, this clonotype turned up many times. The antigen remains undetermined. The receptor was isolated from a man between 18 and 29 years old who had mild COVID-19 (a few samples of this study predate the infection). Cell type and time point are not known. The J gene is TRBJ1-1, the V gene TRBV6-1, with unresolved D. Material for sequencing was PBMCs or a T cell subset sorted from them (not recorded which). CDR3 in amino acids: CASSPQIMNTEAFF. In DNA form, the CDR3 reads TGTGCCAGCAGCCCACAGATCATGAACACTGAAGCTTTCTTT.